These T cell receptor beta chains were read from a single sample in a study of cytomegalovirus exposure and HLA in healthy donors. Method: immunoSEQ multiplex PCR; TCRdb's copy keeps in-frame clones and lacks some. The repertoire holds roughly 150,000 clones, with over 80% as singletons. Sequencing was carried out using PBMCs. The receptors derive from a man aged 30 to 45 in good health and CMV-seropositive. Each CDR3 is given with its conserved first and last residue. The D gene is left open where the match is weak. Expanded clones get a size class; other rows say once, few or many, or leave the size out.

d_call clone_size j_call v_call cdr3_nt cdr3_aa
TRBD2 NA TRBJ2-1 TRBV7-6 TGTGCCAGCAGCTTAGGGTCACAACTAGCGGGGGCCGAGCAGTTCTTC CASSLGSQLAGAEQFF
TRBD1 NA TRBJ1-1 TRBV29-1 TGCAGCGTCGACAGGGCCCACACTGAAGCTTTCTTT CSVDRAHTEAFF
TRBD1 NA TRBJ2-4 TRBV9 TGTGCCAGCAGCGTAGGGTCGGGACAGGGGTCGCGGTACTTC CASSVGSGQGSRYF
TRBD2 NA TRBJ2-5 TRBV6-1 TGTGCCAGCGGTACTAGCGGGGGGGCTCCGGAGACCCAGTACTTC CASGTSGGAPETQYF
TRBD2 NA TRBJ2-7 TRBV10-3 TGTGCCATCAGTGAGTCGAGCGGGACGCGGGTGGGCGAGCAGTACTTC CAISESSGTRVGEQYF
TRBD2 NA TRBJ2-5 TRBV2 TGTGCCAGCAGTGATTCCGGGACTAGCGAGGCAGAGACCCAGTACTTC CASSDSGTSEAETQYF
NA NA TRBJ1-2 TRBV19 TGTGCCAGTAGTATACTGCCAGGGACTAACTATGGCTACACCTTC CASSILPGTNYGYTF
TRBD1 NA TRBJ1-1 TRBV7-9 TGTGCCAGCAGCCCACCCCGGGACAGGGGGTTTACGAACACTGAAGCTTTCTTT CASSPPRDRGFTNTEAFF
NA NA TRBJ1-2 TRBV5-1 TGCGCCAGCAGCTTGGAAGGGGTGGCTAACTATGGCTACACCTTC CASSLEGVANYGYTF
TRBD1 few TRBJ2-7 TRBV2 TGTGCCAGCAGTTGGGACAGCGATTACGAGCAGTACTTC CASSWDSDYEQYF
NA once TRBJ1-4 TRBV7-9 TGTGCCAGCAGCTTAGATATACAGGGTGAAAAACTGTTTTTT CASSLDIQGEKLFF
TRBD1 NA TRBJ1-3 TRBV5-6 TGTGCCAGCAGCGTCCTTACAGGGGAGAGCTCTGGAAACACCATATATTTT CASSVLTGESSGNTIYF
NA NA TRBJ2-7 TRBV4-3 TGCGCCAGCAGCCAAGATTGGGCGGGTGGCTACGAGCAGTACTTC CASSQDWAGGYEQYF
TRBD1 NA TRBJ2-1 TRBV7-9 TGTGCCAGCAGCTTAGAGATGGGGACAGGCTACAATGAGCAGTTCTTC CASSLEMGTGYNEQFF
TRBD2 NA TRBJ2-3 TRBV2 TGTGCCAGCAGAGCGACTAGCGGGGCTTCAGATACGCAGTATTTT CASRATSGASDTQYF
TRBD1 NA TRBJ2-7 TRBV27 TGTGCCAGCAGTTTATCGTTCGGGACAGGGAATCACGAGCAGTACTTC CASSLSFGTGNHEQYF
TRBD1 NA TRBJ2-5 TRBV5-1 TGCGCCAGCAGCCCTCTGCAGGGGGCAGGGGAGACCCAGTACTTC CASSPLQGAGETQYF
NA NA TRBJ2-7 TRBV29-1 TGCAGCGTTGAAGCCTCTAACGAGCAGTACTTC CSVEASNEQYF
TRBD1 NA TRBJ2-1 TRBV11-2 TGTGCCAGCAGCTTAAGGGACAGCTACTACAATGAGCAGTTCTTC CASSLRDSYYNEQFF
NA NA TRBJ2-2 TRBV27 TGTGCCAGCAGTTTAAACGGACGAGGTGGAGGAGGCACCGGGGAGCTGTTTTTT CASSLNGRGGGGTGELFF
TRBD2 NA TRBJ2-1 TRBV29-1 TGCAGCGTTGAAGGGACTAGCGGGGGGGCCTCCTACAATGAGCAGTTCTTC CSVEGTSGGASYNEQFF
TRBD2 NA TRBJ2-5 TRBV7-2 TGTGCCACCCGGACTAGCGGGGGTATAGAGACCCAGTACTTC CATRTSGGIETQYF
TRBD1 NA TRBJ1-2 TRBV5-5 TGTGCCAGCAGCCCCCGCAGGGGGCACTATGGCTACACCTTC CASSPRRGHYGYTF
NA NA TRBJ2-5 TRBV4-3 TGCGCCAGCAGCCAAGATGCGAGCGGGGAGACCCAGTACTTC CASSQDASGETQYF
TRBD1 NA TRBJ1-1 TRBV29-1 TGCAGCGTTGGGCGGACAGGGAACACTGAAGCTTTCTTT CSVGRTGNTEAFF
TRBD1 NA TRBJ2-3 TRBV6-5 TGTGCCAGCAGCCAGGACAGGGACACAGATACGCAGTATTTT CASSQDRDTDTQYF
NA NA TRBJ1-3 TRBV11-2 TGTGCCAGCAGCTCTGACTCAGGGGGAAACACCATATATTTT CASSSDSGGNTIYF
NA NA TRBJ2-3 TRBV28 TGTGCCAGCCAGATCACAGATACGCAGTATTTT CASQITDTQYF
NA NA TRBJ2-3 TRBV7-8 TGTGCCAGCAGCTTCTTTCCGGGGGCGGGGGTCCACACAGATACGCAGTATTTT CASSFFPGAGVHTDTQYF
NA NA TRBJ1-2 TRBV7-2 TGTGCCAGCAGCTTAGATTCGTACTATGGCTACACCTTC CASSLDSYYGYTF
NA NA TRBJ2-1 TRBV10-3 TGTGCCATCAGTGCTCCCTCCCAGGGTCCCCTCTCCTACAATGAGCAGTTCTTC CAISAPSQGPLSYNEQFF
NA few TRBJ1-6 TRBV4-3 TGCGCCAGCAGCCACCCTAGGGGTATCGGTCTCGATAATTCACCCCTCCACTTT CASSHPRGIGLDNSPLHF
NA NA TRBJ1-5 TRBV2 TGTGCCAGCAGTGAAAGCGGGGATCAGCCCCAGCATTTT CASSESGDQPQHF
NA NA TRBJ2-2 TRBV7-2 TGTGCCAGCAGTCGCACCGCGTTCGGGGAGCTGTTTTTT CASSRTAFGELFF
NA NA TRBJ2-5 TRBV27 TGTGCCAGCAGTTTATGGGAGAGAGAGACCCAGTACTTC CASSLWERETQYF
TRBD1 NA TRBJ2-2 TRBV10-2 TGCGCCAGCAGTGAAGAGACAGGGTTCGTTTCGGGGGAGCTGTTTTTT CASSEETGFVSGELFF
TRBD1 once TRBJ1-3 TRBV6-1 TGTGCCAGCAGTGTACAGGGGGAATCTGGAAACACCATATATTTT CASSVQGESGNTIYF
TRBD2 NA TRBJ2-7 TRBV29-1 TGCAGCGTTGAAGGACTAGCGAGCCCCTACGAGCAGTACTTC CSVEGLASPYEQYF
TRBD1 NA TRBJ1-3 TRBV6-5 TGTGCCAGCAGTTACTCAAGTACAGGGGAGGTAAACACCATATATTTT CASSYSSTGEVNTIYF
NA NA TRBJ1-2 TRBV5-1 TGCGCCAGCAGCTTAGTAGGGGGGGTATCTGGCTACACCTTC CASSLVGGVSGYTF
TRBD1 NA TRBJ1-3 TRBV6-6 TGTGCCAGCACCTCGACAGGGGGGACTGGAAACACCATATATTTT CASTSTGGTGNTIYF
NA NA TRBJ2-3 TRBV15 TGTGCCACCAGCAGAGGGGGGGAGAGAGATACGCAGTATTTT CATSRGGERDTQYF